The rows below give T cell receptor beta chains drawn from one sample of a study of immune heterogeneity within non-small cell lung tumors. TCRdb used MiXCR to reprocess the multiplex PCR reads, holding one entry per CDR3 protein. The sample lists about 15,000 distinct CDR3 sequences, 30% to 35% occurring once. Sequencing was done on a sample of lung tumor tissue. All receptors derive from a woman aged 45-60 years with non-small cell lung cancer. The CDR3 runs from the conserved cysteine through the conserved F or W. The D gene is left open where the match is weak. Size is stated for part of the rows, as once, few or many counts, or as a class when the clone is expanded.

TRBJ1-6 NA many TRBV5-1 CASSLTGRENSPLHF TGCGCCAGCAGCTTGACGGGGCGGGAGAATTCACCCCTCCACTTT
TRBJ2-7 NA medium-sized TRBV13 CASSRTAIYEQYF TGTGCCAGCAGCCGGACGGCCATTTACGAGCAGTACTTC
TRBJ1-1 NA many TRBV19 CASSIAVRKGKFTEAFF TGTGCCAGTAGTATTGCTGTCAGAAAGGGGAAGTTCACTGAAGCTTTCTTT
TRBJ1-4 NA many TRBV20-1 CSASSSGSEKLFF TGCAGTGCTAGTTCCTCGGGGAGTGAAAAACTGTTTTTT
TRBJ2-6 TRBD2 medium-sized TRBV30 CAWMGGSGANVLTF TGTGCCTGGATGGGGGGGTCTGGGGCCAACGTCCTGACTTTC
TRBJ1-1 TRBD1 NA TRBV5-1 CASSPSRDRLEAFF TGCGCCAGCAGCCCGTCCCGGGACAGGCTTGAAGCTTTCTTT
TRBJ2-7 NA few TRBV18 CASSPDSPYEQYF TGTGCCAGCTCTCCAGACAGTCCCTACGAGCAGTACTTC
TRBJ2-7 TRBD1 many TRBV30 CAWSKGTGDEQYF TGTGCCTGGAGTAAAGGGACAGGGGACGAGCAGTACTTC
TRBJ1-6 TRBD1 NA TRBV20-1 CSAREQGGESPLHF TGCAGTGCTAGAGAGCAAGGGGGCGAGTCACCCCTCCACTTT
TRBJ2-3 TRBD2 NA TRBV20-1 CSARAGTSRTDTQYF TGCAGTGCTCGCGCCGGGACTAGCCGCACAGATACGCAGTATTTT
TRBJ2-7 TRBD1 many TRBV29-1 CSIIRTGDYEQYF TGCAGCATAATCCGGACAGGGGACTACGAGCAGTACTTC
TRBJ1-1 NA medium-sized TRBV6-1 CASIIGARAEAFF TGTGCCAGCATCATCGGGGCTCGGGCTGAAGCTTTCTTT
TRBJ2-7 TRBD2 many TRBV7-8 CASSLESGTSGRPYEQYF TGTGCCAGCAGCTTAGAGAGTGGGACTAGCGGGAGACCCTACGAGCAGTACTTC
TRBJ2-3 NA NA TRBV12-3/TRBV12-4 CASSLGSTDTQYF TGTGCCAGCAGTCTAGGTAGCACAGATACGCAGTATTTT
TRBJ2-1 TRBD2 many TRBV5-1 CASSLGGLANEQFF TGCGCCAGCAGCTTGGGTGGACTAGCCAATGAGCAGTTCTTC
TRBJ2-5 TRBD2 many TRBV27 CASSPILAGGLETQYF TGTGCCAGCAGCCCGATACTAGCGGGGGGGCTGGAGACCCAGTACTTC
TRBJ2-5 TRBD1 many TRBV6-8 CANTLGQGQDETQYF TGTGCCAACACCTTAGGACAGGGTCAAGACGAGACCCAGTACTTC
TRBJ2-2 TRBD2 NA TRBV12-3/TRBV12-4 CASRQLAGKNTGELFF TGTGCCAGCAGACAACTAGCGGGGAAGAACACCGGGGAGCTGTTTTTT
TRBJ1-4 NA medium-sized TRBV12-3/TRBV12-4 CASRTRGGTNEKLFF TGTGCCAGCAGGACTAGGGGGGGCACTAATGAAAAACTGTTTTTT
TRBJ1-6 NA many TRBV5-1 CASSLEQGNNSPLHF TGCGCCAGCAGCTTGGAACAGGGTAATAATTCACCCCTCCACTTT
TRBJ2-5 NA medium-sized TRBV7-8 CASSPESGTPEETQYF TGTGCCAGCAGCCCCGAATCGGGGACCCCTGAAGAGACCCAGTACTTC
TRBJ2-6 NA NA TRBV6-2/TRBV6-3 CASDRASSGANVLTF TGTGCTTCGGACAGAGCGTCCTCTGGGGCCAACGTCCTGACTTTC
TRBJ2-2 NA many TRBV11-3 CASSPLGVTGELFF TGTGCCAGCAGCCCCCTGGGAGTCACCGGGGAGCTGTTTTTT
TRBJ2-7 TRBD1 NA TRBV6-2/TRBV6-3 CASKDRGQASYEQYF TGTGCCAGCAAGGACCGGGGACAGGCGTCCTACGAGCAGTACTTC
TRBJ1-6 NA medium-sized TRBV30 CAWSVPSPLHF TGTGCCTGGAGTGTGCCTTCACCCCTCCACTTT
TRBJ1-1 NA few TRBV20-1 CSAQHGLKAFF TGCAGTGCCCAACACGGTCTAAAAGCTTTCTTT
TRBJ2-2 NA many TRBV6-5 CASSYESQELWAINIGELFF TGTGCCAGCAGTTACGAGTCGCAGGAGCTTTGGGCAATTAACATCGGGGAGCTGTTTTTT
TRBJ2-1 TRBD2 NA TRBV7-3 CASSPLRGGIGEQFF TGTGCCAGCAGCCCTCTGCGGGGGGGCATTGGTGAGCAGTTCTTC
TRBJ2-1 NA many TRBV10-3 CAISDFQRGSYNEQFF TGTGCCATCAGTGATTTCCAGAGAGGTTCCTACAATGAGCAGTTCTTC
TRBJ1-4 NA medium-sized TRBV19 CASSIFGEKLFF TGTGCCAGTAGTATCTTCGGGGAAAAACTGTTTTTT
TRBJ1-5 NA medium-sized TRBV4-2 CASSQDLSSNQPQHF TGTGCCAGCAGCCAAGATCTCTCTTCCAATCAGCCCCAGCATTTT